A single sample is the source of the 25 T cell receptor beta chains below, sequenced in a study of CXCR3-negative and CXCR3-positive naive CD8 T cells. Study conclusions and caveats: CXCR3-positive naive cells carried more hydrophobic TRB CDR3s than CXCR3-negative ones.

No antigens are known for them. cDNA libraries for TRB were generated by 5' RACE incorporating UMI labels. With the 5' RACE reads reprocessed, TCRdb shows one record per CDR3 protein and no DNA. Its table lists 85,000 to 90,000 distinct CDR3 sequences. The sequencing sample was made of naive CXCR3+ CD8+ T cells from blood. Subset meaning: CD45RO-CCR7+CD27+CD95- naive CD8+ T cells expressing CXCR3 (TNR3+). The receptors here all came from a human donor in good health. Some clones in this sample may be carry-over from other donors' samples.

V and J are TRBV20-1 and TRBJ2-1. This CDR3 region has 12 residues. The germline CDR1 and CDR2 sequences are DFQATT and SNEGSKA (reference sequence). This CDR3 is CSARVLDNEQFF.

The chain recombines TRBV28 with TRBJ2-5; the TCRdb call, TRBD1, lacks DNA for checking. From germline, CDR1 is MDHEN and CDR2 SYDVKM. The CDR3 length is 14 residues. The CDR3 sequence is CASSVLGPQETQYF.

CDR3 sequence reads: CASSYLDNDNSPLHF. The V gene is TRBV6-5, the J gene TRBJ1-6; checking the TCRdb D call of TRBD1 is not possible without DNA. There are 15 residues in the CDR3. Per germline, CDR1 MNHEY and CDR2 SVGAGI.

V usage is TRBV29-1 and J usage is TRBJ1-1; no DNA is available, so the TRBD1 call from TCRdb remains unchecked. Germline loops: CDR1 SQVTM, CDR2 ANQGSEA. The CDR3 is 12 residues long. This chain's CDR3 is CNAGQGITEAFF.

This chain joins TRBV2 and TRBJ2-7; TCRdb returns TRBD2, unconfirmable since there is no DNA. The CDR3 consists of 15 residues. Germline V gene sequence: CDR1 SNHLY, CDR2 FYNNEI. CDR3 loop: CASSVGVLGSEEQYF.

The rearrangement uses TRBV5-1 and TRBJ2-7; TCRdb indicates TRBD1, and absent DNA this call remains unverified. Per germline, CDR1 SGHRS and CDR2 YFSETQ. The CDR3 sequence is 14 residues long. The CDR3 protein is CASSLRDRASEQYF. Using reference TRBV5-1 and TRBJ2-7 for the parts outside the CDR3, the full variable domain is KAGVTQTPRYLIKTRGQQVTLSCSPISGHRSVSWYQQTPGQGLQFLFEYFSETQRNKGNFPGRFSGRQFSNSRSEMNVSTLELGDSALYLCASSLRDRASEQYFGPGTRLTVT.

The chain links TRBV5-6 to TRBJ2-7; the D call of TRBD1 rests on TCRdb alone, since no DNA is present to check it. This CDR3 region has 14 residues. Germline CDR1 and CDR2: SGHDT and YYEEEE. Here the CDR3 reads CASSLGDNIYEQYF.

The chain couples TRBV12-3 or TRBV12-4 to TRBJ2-7. The CDR3 is 12 residues long. The CDR3: CASSSRSYEQYF.

This chain joins TRBV9 and TRBJ2-7; the D gene TCRdb calls, TRBD2, cannot be checked with no DNA. Per germline, CDR1 SGDLS and CDR2 YYNGEE. The CDR3 sequence is 14 residues long. CDR3 sequence reads: CASTPGTTSYEQYF.

The chain has TRBV4-1 and TRBJ2-7; TCRdb's D call of TRBD1 is untestable without DNA. Germline CDR1 and CDR2: MGHRA and YSYEKL. The CDR3 loop spans 13 amino acids. The CDR3 loop reads CASSPDGDHEQYF.

The CDR3 loop is CATSDGSYEQYF. V gene TRBV5-1 combines with J gene TRBJ2-7. CDR1 is SGHRS, CDR2 YFSETQ, per germline. The CDR3 runs to 12 residues.

V and J are TRBV29-1 and TRBJ2-1; TCRdb calls TRBD1, which cannot be checked without DNA. The CDR3 totals 12 residues. Germline V gives CDR1 SQVTM, CDR2 ANQGSEA. The CDR3 is CSAGQATNEQFF.

V gene TRBV15 combines with J gene TRBJ2-2; the TCRdb call, TRBD1, lacks DNA for checking. The CDR3 contains 15 residues. Germline lookup yields CDR1 LNHNV and CDR2 YYDKDF (reference sequence). The chain's CDR3 is CATSARGGAAGELFF.

The rearrangement joins TRBV15 to TRBJ2-7; TCRdb's D call of TRBD1 is untestable without DNA. The CDR3 runs 14 residues. The germline V gene encodes CDR1 LNHNV and CDR2 YYDKDF (reference sequence). The CDR3 spells CATSPLRLSYEQYF.

The CDR3 sequence is CASRDPNQETQYF. The J gene is TRBJ2-5, the V gene TRBV7-6. There are 13 residues in the CDR3. CDR1 SGHVS and CDR2 FNYEAQ come from the germline V gene.

The chain couples TRBV2 to TRBJ2-5; TCRdb selects TRBD2, and the lack of DNA leaves this call unchecked. Germline V lookup: CDR1 SNHLY, CDR2 FYNNEI. The CDR3 sequence is 16 residues long. The CDR3 protein is CASSEARRLGYETQYF.

This chain joins TRBV27 and TRBJ2-1; TCRdb's D gene call, TRBD2, goes unchecked for lack of DNA. Germline V gene sequence: CDR1 MNHEY, CDR2 SMNVEV (reference sequence). CDR3 length: 17 amino acids. The chain's CDR3 is CASSLSIVAGDGIEQFF.

V and J are TRBV7-8 and TRBJ2-2; TCRdb selects TRBD2, and the lack of DNA leaves this call unchecked. Germline-derived CDR1 and CDR2 are SGHVS and FQNEAQ. This CDR3 contains 18 residues. The CDR3 sequence is CASSYRLAGGSNTGELFF.

V is TRBV6-5 and J is TRBJ2-1; TCRdb calls TRBD1, which cannot be checked without DNA. The germline V gene encodes CDR1 MNHEY and CDR2 SVGAGI. CDR3 length: 15 amino acids. CDR3 loop: CASSYSGGANNEQFF.

V usage is TRBV14 and J usage is TRBJ2-2. There are 14 residues in the CDR3. The germline V gene has CDR1 SGHDN and CDR2 FVKESK. The CDR3 loop is CASSLYKNTGELFF.

The chain uses TRBV4-1 and TRBJ2-7. Germline V lookup: CDR1 MGHRA, CDR2 YSYEKL. This CDR3 region has 17 residues. The CDR3 region is CASSPVYPAHLSYEQYF.

The rearrangement joins TRBV12-3 or TRBV12-4 to TRBJ1-1. The CDR3 runs to 12 residues. The CDR3: CASSWGNTEAFF.

V and J are TRBV12-3 or TRBV12-4 and TRBJ2-3; the TCRdb call, TRBD2, lacks DNA for checking. The CDR3 is 17 residues long. The chain's CDR3 is CASSPELAGDITDTQYF.

The chain employs TRBV29-1 and TRBJ1-1. This CDR3 has 13 amino acids. CDR1 is SQVTM, CDR2 ANQGSEA, per germline. CDR3 region: CSVEDQMNTEAFF.

The rearrangement uses TRBV7-9 and TRBJ2-4; the D call of TRBD2 rests on TCRdb alone, since no DNA is present to check it. Germline V gene sequence: CDR1 SEHNR, CDR2 FQNEAQ (reference sequence). The CDR3 is 12 amino acids. The CDR3 loop is CASSSSMDIQYF. The full variable domain, its missing parts supplied by reference TRBV7-9 and TRBJ2-4, is DTGVSQNPRHKITKRGQNVTFRCDPISEHNRLYWYRQTLGQGPEFLTYFQNEAQLEKSRLLSDRFSAERPKGSFSTLEIQRTEQGDSAMYLCASSSSMDIQYFGAGTRLSVL.